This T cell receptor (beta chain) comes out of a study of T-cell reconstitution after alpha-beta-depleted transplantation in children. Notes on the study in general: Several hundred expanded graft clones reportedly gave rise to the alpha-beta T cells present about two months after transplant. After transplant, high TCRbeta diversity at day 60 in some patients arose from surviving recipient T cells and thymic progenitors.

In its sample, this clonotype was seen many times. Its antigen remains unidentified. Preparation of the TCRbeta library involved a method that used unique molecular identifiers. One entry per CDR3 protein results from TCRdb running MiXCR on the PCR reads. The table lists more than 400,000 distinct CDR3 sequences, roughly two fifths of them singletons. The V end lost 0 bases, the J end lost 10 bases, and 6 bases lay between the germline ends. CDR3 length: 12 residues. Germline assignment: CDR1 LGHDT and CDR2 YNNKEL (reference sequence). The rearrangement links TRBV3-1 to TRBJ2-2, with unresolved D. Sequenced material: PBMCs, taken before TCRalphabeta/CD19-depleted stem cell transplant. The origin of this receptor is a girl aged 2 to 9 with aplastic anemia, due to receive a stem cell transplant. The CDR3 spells CASSQEPSELFF. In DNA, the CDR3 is TGTGCCAGCAGCCAAGAACCTTCGGAGCTGTTTTTT.